This T cell receptor (beta chain) emerged from a study of OX40 agonist ivuxolimab in advanced cancers. Study summary: Ivuxolimab, which is an agonistic anti-OX40 (CD134) antibody, was administered to the patients.

Produced via immunoSEQ multiplex PCR; TCRdb's table is partial and in-frame only. The sample contains about 27,000 clones, 75% to 90% of which appear only once. Study conclusions and caveats: The study found that CD8+ T cells averaged more expanded clones than CD4+. Relatively little clonal expansion, among the lowest observed, appeared in partial responders at 0.1-3.0 mg/kg.

With regard to this clone: What it binds is not known.

The sequence came from an adult with an advanced solid tumor such as melanoma, head and neck, liver or kidney cancer. The sample here was CD4+ or CD8+ T cells sorted from blood, taken in a trial of the OX40 agonist ivuxolimab.

CDR3 sequence: CASSDTGLSLNTEAFF. The CDR3 nucleotides read TGTGCCAGCAGCGACACGGGACTCTCTTTGAACACTGAAGCTTTCTTT. This chain links TRBV2 with TRBJ1-1, with D perhaps TRBD1 (5 bases). This CDR3 is built from 16 residues. V was cut by 6 bases and J by 0 bases, with 17 bases left in between. From germline, CDR1 is SNHLY and CDR2 FYNNEI.